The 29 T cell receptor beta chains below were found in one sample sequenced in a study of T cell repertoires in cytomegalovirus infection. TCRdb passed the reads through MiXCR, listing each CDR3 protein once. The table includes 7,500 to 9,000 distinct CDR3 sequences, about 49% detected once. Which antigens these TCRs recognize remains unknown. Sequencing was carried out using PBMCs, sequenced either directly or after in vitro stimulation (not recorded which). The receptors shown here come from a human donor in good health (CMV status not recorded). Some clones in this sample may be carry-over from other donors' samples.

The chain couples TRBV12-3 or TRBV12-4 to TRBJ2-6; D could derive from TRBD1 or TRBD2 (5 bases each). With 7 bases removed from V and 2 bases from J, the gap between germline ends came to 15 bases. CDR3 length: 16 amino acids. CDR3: CASNPALGAGANVLTF. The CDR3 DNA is TGTGCCAGCAATCCGGCCTTGGGGGCTGGGGCCAACGTCCTGACTTTC.

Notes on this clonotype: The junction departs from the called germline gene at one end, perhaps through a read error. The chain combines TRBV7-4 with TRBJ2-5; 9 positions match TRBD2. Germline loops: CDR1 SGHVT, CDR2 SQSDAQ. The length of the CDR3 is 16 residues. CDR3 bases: TGTGCCAGCAGCCCTCGCCCGGGACTAGCCCAAGAGGCCCAGTACTTC. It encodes CASSPRPGLAQEAQYF.

The CDR3 here is CASARGRLGNEQFF. In DNA form, the CDR3 reads TGTGCCAGCGCCCGGGGCCGACTTGGAAATGAGCAGTTCTTC. The chain recombines TRBV19 with TRBJ2-1, with D possibly called TRBD1 or TRBD2 (5 bases each). This CDR3 spans 14 amino acids. CDR1 is LNHDA, CDR2 SQIVND, per germline (reference sequence). Trimming took off 9 bases at V and 7 bases at J, with 19 bases between the two ends.

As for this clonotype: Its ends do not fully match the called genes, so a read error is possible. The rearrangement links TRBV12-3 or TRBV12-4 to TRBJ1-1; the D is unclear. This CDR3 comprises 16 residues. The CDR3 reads CASSLMVAKQCTEDFF. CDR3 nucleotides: TGTGCCAGCAGCCTCATGGTTGCCAAACAGTGCACTGAAGATTTCTTT.

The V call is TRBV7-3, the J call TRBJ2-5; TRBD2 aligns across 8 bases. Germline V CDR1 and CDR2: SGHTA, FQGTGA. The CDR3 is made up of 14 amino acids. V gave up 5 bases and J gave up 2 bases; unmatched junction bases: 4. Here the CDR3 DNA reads TGTGCCAGCAGCCGGGTAGCGGGACAAGAGACCCAGTACTTC. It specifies CASSRVAGQETQYF.

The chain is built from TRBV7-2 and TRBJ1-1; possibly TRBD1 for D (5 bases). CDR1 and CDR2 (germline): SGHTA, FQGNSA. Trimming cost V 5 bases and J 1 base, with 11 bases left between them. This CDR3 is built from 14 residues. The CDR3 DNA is TGTGCCAGCAGCCTATCCAGGGCGAACACTGAAGCTTTCTTT. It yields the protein CASSLSRANTEAFF.

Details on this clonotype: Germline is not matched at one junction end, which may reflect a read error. The CDR3 here is CASILGTGTWELFF. The DNA for the CDR3 is TGTGCCAGCATATTAGGGACGGGCACCTGGGAGCTGTTTTTT. The chain joins TRBV7-6 to TRBJ2-2, with D perhaps TRBD1 or TRBD2 (5 bases each). Germline V gene data show CDR1 as SGHVS and CDR2 as FNYEAQ. CDR3 length equals 14 residues.

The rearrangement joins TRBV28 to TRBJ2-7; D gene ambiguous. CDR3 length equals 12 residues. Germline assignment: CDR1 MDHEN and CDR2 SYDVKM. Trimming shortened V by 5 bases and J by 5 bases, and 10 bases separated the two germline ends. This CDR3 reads CASSRLGHEQYF. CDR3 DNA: TGTGCCAGCAGTCGTCTAGGGCACGAGCAGTACTTC.

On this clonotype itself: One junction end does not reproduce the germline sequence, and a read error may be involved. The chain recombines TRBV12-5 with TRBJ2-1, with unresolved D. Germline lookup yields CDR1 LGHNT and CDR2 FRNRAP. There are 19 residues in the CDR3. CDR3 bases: TGTGCTATTGGTTTGGTATCGTTAATAGGGTCCGTCCCCTACCCTGCGCAGTTCTTC. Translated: CAIGLVSLIGSVPYPAQFF.

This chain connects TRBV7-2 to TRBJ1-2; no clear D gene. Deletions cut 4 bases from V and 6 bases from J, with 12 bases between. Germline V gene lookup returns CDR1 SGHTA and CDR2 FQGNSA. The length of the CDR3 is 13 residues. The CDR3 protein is CASSSERNHGYTF. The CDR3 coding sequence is TGTGCCAGCAGCTCCGAGAGAAACCATGGCTACACCTTC.

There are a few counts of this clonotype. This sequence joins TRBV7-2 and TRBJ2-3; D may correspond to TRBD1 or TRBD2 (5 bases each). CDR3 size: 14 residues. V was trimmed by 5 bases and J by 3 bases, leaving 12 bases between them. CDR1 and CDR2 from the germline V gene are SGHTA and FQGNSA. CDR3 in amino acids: CASSRDHNTDTQYF. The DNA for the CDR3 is TGTGCCAGCAGCCGGGACCACAATACAGATACGCAGTATTTT.

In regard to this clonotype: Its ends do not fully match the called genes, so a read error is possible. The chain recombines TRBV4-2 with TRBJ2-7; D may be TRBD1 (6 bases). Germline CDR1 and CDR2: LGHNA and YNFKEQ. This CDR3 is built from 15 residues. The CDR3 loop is CDSSQDRTDAYDQYF. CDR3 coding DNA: TGTGACAGCAGCCAAGATCGGACAGACGCTTACGATCAGTACTTC.

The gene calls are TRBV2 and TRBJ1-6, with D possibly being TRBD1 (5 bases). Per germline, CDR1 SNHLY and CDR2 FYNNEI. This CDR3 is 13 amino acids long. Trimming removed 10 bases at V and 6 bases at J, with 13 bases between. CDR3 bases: TGTGCCACCCGATCAAGGGGTAATTCACCCCTCCACTTT. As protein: CATRSRGNSPLHF.

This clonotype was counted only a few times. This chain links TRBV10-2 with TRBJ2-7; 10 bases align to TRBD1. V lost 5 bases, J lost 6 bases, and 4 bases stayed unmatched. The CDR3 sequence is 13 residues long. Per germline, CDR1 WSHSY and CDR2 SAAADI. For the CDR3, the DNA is TGCGCCAGCAGTTTGGGACAGGGGACCGAGCAGTACTTC. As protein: CASSLGQGTEQYF.

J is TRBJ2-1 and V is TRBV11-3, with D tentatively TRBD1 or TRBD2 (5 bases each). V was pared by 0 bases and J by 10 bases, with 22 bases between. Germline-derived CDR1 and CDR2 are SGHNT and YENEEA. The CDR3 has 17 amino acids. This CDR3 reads CASSLEGKRGTSHEQFF. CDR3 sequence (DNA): TGTGCCAGCAGCTTAGAGGGGAAGAGGGGAACGTCCCACGAGCAGTTCTTC.

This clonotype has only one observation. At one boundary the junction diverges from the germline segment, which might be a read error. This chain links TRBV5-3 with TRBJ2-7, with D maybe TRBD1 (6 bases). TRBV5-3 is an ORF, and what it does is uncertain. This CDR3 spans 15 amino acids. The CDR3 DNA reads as TGTGCCAGCAGCTGGGACATTCCTCCCTCCTACGAGCAGTACTTC. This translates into CASSWDIPPSYEQYF.

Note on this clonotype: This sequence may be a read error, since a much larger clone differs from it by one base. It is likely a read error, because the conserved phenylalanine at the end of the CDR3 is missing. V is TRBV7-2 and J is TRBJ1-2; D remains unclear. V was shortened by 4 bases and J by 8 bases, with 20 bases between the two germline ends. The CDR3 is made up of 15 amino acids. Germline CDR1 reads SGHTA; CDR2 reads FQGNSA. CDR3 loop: CASSSLRLGAGGYTL. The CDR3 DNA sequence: TGTGCCAGCAGCTCCTTACGGCTTGGCGCAGGAGGCTACACCTTA.

DNA of the CDR3: TGCAGTGCTAGACTGCAACGGAACTCCTACGAGCAGTACTTC. Amino acids: CSARLQRNSYEQYF. The chain joins TRBV20-1 to TRBJ2-7; no firm D call. V gave up 2 bases and J gave up 0 bases, with 11 bases separating them. CDR3 length: 14 residues. CDR1 and CDR2 (germline): DFQATT, SNEGSKA (reference sequence).

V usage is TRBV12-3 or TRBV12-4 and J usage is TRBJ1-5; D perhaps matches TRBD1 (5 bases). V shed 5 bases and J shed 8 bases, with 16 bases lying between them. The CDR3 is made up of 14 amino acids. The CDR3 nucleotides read TGTGCCAGCAGTCCCCTTCGGGGGAGGGAGCCCCAGCATTTT. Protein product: CASSPLRGREPQHF.

CDR3 nucleotide sequence: TGTGCCAGCAGCTTAGGACAACAGGTGAGCTCCTACGAGCAGTACTTC. This codes for CASSLGQQVSSYEQYF. The V call is TRBV7-6, the J call TRBJ2-7, with D tentatively TRBD1 (5 bases). This CDR3 is built from 16 residues. The germline CDR1 and CDR2 sequences are SGHVS and FNYEAQ. Trimming took off 1 base at V and 0 bases at J, with 13 bases between the two ends.

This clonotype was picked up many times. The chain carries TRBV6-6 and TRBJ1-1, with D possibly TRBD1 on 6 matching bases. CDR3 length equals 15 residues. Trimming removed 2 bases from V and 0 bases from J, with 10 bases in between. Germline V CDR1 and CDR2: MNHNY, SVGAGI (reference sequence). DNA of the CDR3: TGTGCCAGCAGTTACCAGGACAGCATGAACACTGAAGCTTTCTTT. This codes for CASSYQDSMNTEAFF.

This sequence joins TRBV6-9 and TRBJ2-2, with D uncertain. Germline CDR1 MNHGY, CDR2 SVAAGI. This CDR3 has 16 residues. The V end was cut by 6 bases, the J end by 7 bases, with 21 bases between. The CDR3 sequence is CASSQGYLGSHGELFF. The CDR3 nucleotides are TGTGCCAGCAGCCAAGGTTACTTGGGTAGCCACGGGGAGCTGTTTTTT.

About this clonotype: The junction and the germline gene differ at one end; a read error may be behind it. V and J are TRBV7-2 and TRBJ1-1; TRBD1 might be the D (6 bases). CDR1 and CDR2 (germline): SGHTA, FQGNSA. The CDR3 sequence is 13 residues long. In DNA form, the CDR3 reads TGTGCCAGCAGCGGACAGCTGAACACTGAAGCCTTCTTT. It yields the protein CASSGQLNTEAFF. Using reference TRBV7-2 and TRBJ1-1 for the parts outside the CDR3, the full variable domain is GAGVSQSPSNKVTEKGKDVELRCDPISGHTALYWYRQSLGQGLEFLIYFQGNSAPDKSGLPSDRFSAERTGGSVSTLTIQRTQQEDSAVYLCASSGQLNTEAFFGQGTRLTVV.

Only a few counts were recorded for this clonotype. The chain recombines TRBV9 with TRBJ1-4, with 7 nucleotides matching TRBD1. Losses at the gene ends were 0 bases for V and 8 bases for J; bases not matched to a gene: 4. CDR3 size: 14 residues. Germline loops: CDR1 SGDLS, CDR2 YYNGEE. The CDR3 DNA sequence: TGTGCCAGCAGCGTAGGGACAGGAGGGGAAAAACTGTTTTTT. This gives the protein CASSVGTGGEKLFF.

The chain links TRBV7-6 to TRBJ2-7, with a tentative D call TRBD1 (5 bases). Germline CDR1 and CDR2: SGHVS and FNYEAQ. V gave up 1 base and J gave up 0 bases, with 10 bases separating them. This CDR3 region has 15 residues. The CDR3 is CASSLGQGSSYEQYF. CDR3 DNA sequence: TGTGCCAGCAGCTTAGGGCAGGGTAGCTCCTACGAGCAGTACTTC.

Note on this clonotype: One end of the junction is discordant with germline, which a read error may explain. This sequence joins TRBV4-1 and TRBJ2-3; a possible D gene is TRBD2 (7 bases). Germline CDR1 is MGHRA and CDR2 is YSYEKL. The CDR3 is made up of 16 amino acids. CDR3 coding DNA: TGTGCCAGCAGCTCACCCGAAGGGGGGGGCCCAGATACGCAGTATTTT. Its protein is CASSSPEGGGPDTQYF.

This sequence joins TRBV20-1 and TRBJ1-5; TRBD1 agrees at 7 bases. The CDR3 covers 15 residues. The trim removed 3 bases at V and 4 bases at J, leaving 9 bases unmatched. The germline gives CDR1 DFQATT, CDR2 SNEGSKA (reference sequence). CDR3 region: CSARTVTGANQPQHF. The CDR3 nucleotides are TGCAGTGCTAGGACTGTTACAGGGGCGAATCAGCCCCAGCATTTT.

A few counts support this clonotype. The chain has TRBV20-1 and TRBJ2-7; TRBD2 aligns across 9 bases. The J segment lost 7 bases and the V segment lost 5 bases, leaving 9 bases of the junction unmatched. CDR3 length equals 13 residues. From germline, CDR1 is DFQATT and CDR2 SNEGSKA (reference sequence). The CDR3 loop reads CSASGTSTGEQYF. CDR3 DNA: TGCAGTGCTTCCGGGACTAGCACCGGTGAGCAGTACTTC.

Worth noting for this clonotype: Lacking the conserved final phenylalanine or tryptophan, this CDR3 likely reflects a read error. In nucleotides, the CDR3 is TGTGCTAGTTGTTTGGTATCGGTAATAGGGGCAGTCCCCTACACTGAGCAGTTCTCC. Encoded protein: CASCLVSVIGAVPYTEQFS. The chain couples TRBV12-5 to TRBJ2-1; TRBD1 might be the D (5 bases). Germline CDR1 reads LGHNT; CDR2 reads FRNRAP. This CDR3 contains 19 residues.